These T cell receptor beta chains were read from a single sample in a study of metastatic and nonmetastatic thyroid tumors. TCRdb re-clonotyped the PCR reads through MiXCR. In the table there are over 9,000 clones, around 26% of which are singletons. Sequenced material: adjacent normal tissue. These receptor sequences come from a male donor with papillary thyroid cancer or a benign thyroid nodule (not recorded which). Some clones in this sample may be carry-over from other donors' samples. CDR3s include the opening cysteine and the closing phenylalanine or tryptophan. Fields, in order: clone size, J gene, V gene, CDR3 length, D gene, CDR3 protein, CDR3 DNA. The D gene is left open where the match is weak. Not all rows give a size; the values are once, few, many and, for expanded clones, a class.

clone_size: few; j_call: TRBJ1-5; v_call: TRBV30; cdr3_length: 15; d_call: -; cdr3_aa: CAWSSGVSGNQPQHF; cdr3_nt: TGTGCCTGGAGTTCCGGTGTTAGTGGCAATCAGCCCCAGCATTTT
clone_size: many; j_call: TRBJ2-2; v_call: TRBV19; cdr3_length: 14; d_call: TRBD1; cdr3_aa: CASSGLTGAGELFF; cdr3_nt: TGTGCCAGTAGTGGATTGACAGGGGCCGGGGAGCTGTTTTTT
clone_size: medium-sized; j_call: TRBJ2-7; v_call: TRBV6-2/TRBV6-3; cdr3_length: 12; d_call: -; cdr3_aa: CASSYTKREQYF; cdr3_nt: TGTGCCAGCAGTTACACGAAAAGGGAGCAGTACTTC
clone_size: -; j_call: TRBJ2-3; v_call: TRBV5-1; cdr3_length: 16; d_call: TRBD2; cdr3_aa: CASTFRTSGGTDTQYF; cdr3_nt: TGCGCCAGCACCTTTCGGACTAGCGGGGGTACAGATACGCAGTATTTT
clone_size: -; j_call: TRBJ1-5; v_call: TRBV24-1; cdr3_length: 16; d_call: TRBD1; cdr3_aa: CATSDPGTGVNQPHHF; cdr3_nt: TGTGCCACCAGTGACCCGGGGACAGGAGTAAATCAGCCCCATCATTTT
clone_size: many; j_call: TRBJ2-7; v_call: TRBV6-2/TRBV6-3; cdr3_length: 14; d_call: TRBD2; cdr3_aa: CASRPLAGVYEQYF; cdr3_nt: TGTGCCAGCAGGCCGCTAGCGGGAGTCTACGAGCAGTACTTC
clone_size: -; j_call: TRBJ1-1; v_call: TRBV9; cdr3_length: 15; d_call: -; cdr3_aa: CASSAAGGPGTEAFF; cdr3_nt: TGTGCCAGCAGCGCCGCGGGGGGGCCGGGTACTGAAGCTTTCTTT
clone_size: -; j_call: TRBJ1-2; v_call: TRBV30; cdr3_length: 14; d_call: -; cdr3_aa: CAWSSGTGLAGYTF; cdr3_nt: TGTGCCTGGAGTTCAGGAACAGGGCTGGCTGGCTACACCTTC
clone_size: -; j_call: TRBJ2-3; v_call: TRBV11-2; cdr3_length: 15; d_call: -; cdr3_aa: CASSVLPGLRDTQYF; cdr3_nt: TGTGCCAGCAGCGTACTACCGGGACTGAGGGATACGCAGTATTTT
clone_size: few; j_call: TRBJ2-2; v_call: TRBV10-1; cdr3_length: 15; d_call: -; cdr3_aa: CASSGLDTPPGELFF; cdr3_nt: TGCGCCAGCAGTGGACTAGACACACCACCCGGGGAGCTGTTTTTT
clone_size: few; j_call: TRBJ2-3; v_call: TRBV27; cdr3_length: 17; d_call: -; cdr3_aa: CASSPGLGNSLTDTQYF; cdr3_nt: TGTGCCAGCAGTCCAGGCCTGGGCAATTCCCTGACAGATACGCAGTATTTT
clone_size: medium-sized; j_call: TRBJ2-1; v_call: TRBV27; cdr3_length: 15; d_call: TRBD2; cdr3_aa: CASSPRTSAYNEQFF; cdr3_nt: TGTGCCAGCAGTCCGCGAACTAGCGCTTACAATGAGCAGTTCTTC
clone_size: -; j_call: TRBJ2-7; v_call: TRBV7-3; cdr3_length: 13; d_call: -; cdr3_aa: CASSLTPLTEQYF; cdr3_nt: TGTGCCAGCAGCTTAACCCCCTTAACCGAGCAGTACTTC
clone_size: medium-sized; j_call: TRBJ1-2; v_call: TRBV20-1; cdr3_length: 14; d_call: -; cdr3_aa: CSAHRDQIQKGYTF; cdr3_nt: TGCAGTGCCCACCGGGACCAGATCCAGAAGGGCTACACCTTC
clone_size: -; j_call: TRBJ2-7; v_call: TRBV4-2; cdr3_length: 15; d_call: -; cdr3_aa: CASSSIRRGPYEQYF; cdr3_nt: TGTGCCAGCAGCAGCATCAGGAGAGGTCCCTACGAGCAGTACTTC
clone_size: few; j_call: TRBJ1-6; v_call: TRBV30; cdr3_length: 13; d_call: -; cdr3_aa: CAWRVGSDSPLHF; cdr3_nt: TGTGCCTGGAGGGTGGGATCTGATTCACCCCTCCACTTT
clone_size: few; j_call: TRBJ2-7; v_call: TRBV6-1; cdr3_length: 14; d_call: TRBD2; cdr3_aa: CASISSGRTHEQYF; cdr3_nt: TGTGCCAGCATTTCAAGCGGGAGGACCCACGAGCAGTACTTC
clone_size: -; j_call: TRBJ2-7; v_call: TRBV11-3; cdr3_length: 16; d_call: TRBD2; cdr3_aa: CASSPRPSGGIGEQYF; cdr3_nt: TGTGCCAGCAGCCCCCGGCCTAGCGGGGGGATAGGGGAGCAGTACTTC
clone_size: -; j_call: TRBJ2-2; v_call: TRBV7-2; cdr3_length: 15; d_call: -; cdr3_aa: CASSLVRAVTGELFF; cdr3_nt: TGTGCCAGCAGCTTAGTGCGGGCCGTCACCGGGGAGCTGTTTTTT
clone_size: medium-sized; j_call: TRBJ1-6; v_call: TRBV2; cdr3_length: 16; d_call: TRBD1; cdr3_aa: CASSVGQGGGNSPLHF; cdr3_nt: TGTGCCAGCAGTGTGGGACAGGGAGGGGGTAATTCACCCCTCCACTTT
clone_size: -; j_call: TRBJ2-7; v_call: TRBV20-1; cdr3_length: 15; d_call: TRBD1; cdr3_aa: CSARDRGGTDYEQYF; cdr3_nt: TGCAGTGCTAGAGATCGGGGTGGGACAGACTACGAGCAGTACTTC
clone_size: -; j_call: TRBJ1-5; v_call: TRBV4-1; cdr3_length: 15; d_call: -; cdr3_aa: CASSQVPGSNQPQHF; cdr3_nt: TGCGCCAGCAGCCAAGTCCCAGGGAGCAATCAGCCCCAGCATTTT
clone_size: few; j_call: TRBJ2-5; v_call: TRBV6-1; cdr3_length: 13; d_call: -; cdr3_aa: CASSLCLAETQYF; cdr3_nt: TGTGCCAGCAGCCTGTGTCTAGCGGAGACCCAGTACTTC
clone_size: few; j_call: TRBJ1-2; v_call: TRBV12-3/TRBV12-4; cdr3_length: 13; d_call: TRBD1; cdr3_aa: CASSPDRGYGYTF; cdr3_nt: TGTGCCAGCAGCCCAGACAGGGGTTATGGCTACACCTTC
clone_size: -; j_call: TRBJ1-1; v_call: TRBV28; cdr3_length: 13; d_call: -; cdr3_aa: CASSLRGATEAFF; cdr3_nt: TGTGCCAGCAGTTTGAGAGGGGCCACTGAAGCTTTCTTT
clone_size: medium-sized; j_call: TRBJ2-5; v_call: TRBV5-1; cdr3_length: 14; d_call: -; cdr3_aa: CASSLAGGEVTQYF; cdr3_nt: TGCGCCAGCAGCTTGGCTGGGGGAGAGGTGACCCAGTACTTC
clone_size: -; j_call: TRBJ1-4; v_call: TRBV7-2; cdr3_length: 16; d_call: -; cdr3_aa: CASSLDQGGIDEKLFF; cdr3_nt: TGTGCCAGCAGCTTAGATCAGGGCGGTATCGACGAAAAACTGTTTTTT
clone_size: -; j_call: TRBJ1-5; v_call: TRBV6-1; cdr3_length: 15; d_call: -; cdr3_aa: CASSEGPYSNQPQHF; cdr3_nt: TGTGCCAGCAGTGAGGGCCCGTATAGCAATCAGCCCCAGCATTTT
clone_size: few; j_call: TRBJ1-6; v_call: TRBV7-3; cdr3_length: 15; d_call: TRBD1; cdr3_aa: CASSLLGQGNSPLHF; cdr3_nt: TGTGCCAGCAGCTTATTGGGACAGGGAAATTCACCCCTCCACTTT
clone_size: many; j_call: TRBJ1-4; v_call: TRBV2; cdr3_length: 15; d_call: TRBD1; cdr3_aa: CASRGTATTNEKLFF; cdr3_nt: TGTGCCAGCAGGGGGACAGCAACAACTAATGAAAAACTGTTTTTT
clone_size: few; j_call: TRBJ1-2; v_call: TRBV24-1; cdr3_length: 15; d_call: TRBD1; cdr3_aa: CATSDPGQGAPGYTF; cdr3_nt: TGTGCCACCAGTGATCCCGGACAGGGGGCTCCTGGCTACACCTTC
clone_size: -; j_call: TRBJ2-7; v_call: TRBV5-6; cdr3_length: 14; d_call: -; cdr3_aa: CASSLAENEYEQYF; cdr3_nt: TGTGCCAGCAGCTTGGCGGAAAACGAATACGAGCAGTACTTC
clone_size: medium-sized; j_call: TRBJ1-4; v_call: TRBV12-5; cdr3_length: 14; d_call: -; cdr3_aa: CASGLAQDIQTVFF; cdr3_nt: TGTGCTAGTGGTTTGGCCCAGGACATCCAGACGGTGTTTTTT
clone_size: medium-sized; j_call: TRBJ1-3; v_call: TRBV7-9; cdr3_length: 16; d_call: -; cdr3_aa: CASSPREGEAGNTIYF; cdr3_nt: TGTGCCAGCAGCCCCCGGGAAGGTGAGGCGGGAAACACCATATATTTT
clone_size: -; j_call: TRBJ2-7; v_call: TRBV20-1; cdr3_length: 15; d_call: TRBD2; cdr3_aa: CSASIWDYYNYEQYF; cdr3_nt: TGCAGTGCTAGCATCTGGGACTACTACAACTACGAGCAGTACTTC
clone_size: -; j_call: TRBJ2-3; v_call: TRBV9; cdr3_length: 14; d_call: -; cdr3_aa: CASSSSGVLDTQYF; cdr3_nt: TGTGCCAGCTCTTCATCGGGAGTCTTAGATACGCAGTATTTT
clone_size: few; j_call: TRBJ2-1; v_call: TRBV24-1; cdr3_length: 15; d_call: -; cdr3_aa: CATSISGRPDNEQFF; cdr3_nt: TGTGCCACCAGCATTAGCGGCCGACCAGACAATGAGCAGTTCTTC
clone_size: many; j_call: TRBJ2-3; v_call: TRBV2; cdr3_length: 12; d_call: -; cdr3_aa: CASSSGTDTQYF; cdr3_nt: TGTGCCAGCAGTAGCGGCACAGATACGCAGTATTTT
clone_size: -; j_call: TRBJ1-5; v_call: TRBV20-1; cdr3_length: 13; d_call: -; cdr3_aa: CSAEEGPDQPQHF; cdr3_nt: TGCAGTGCCGAGGAAGGGCCAGATCAGCCCCAGCATTTT
clone_size: -; j_call: TRBJ1-2; v_call: TRBV6-1; cdr3_length: 17; d_call: TRBD1; cdr3_aa: CASSPGTGINLIYGYTF; cdr3_nt: TGTGCCAGCAGCCCAGGGACAGGGATCAATTTAATCTATGGCTACACCTTC
clone_size: -; j_call: TRBJ1-6; v_call: TRBV6-1; cdr3_length: 14; d_call: -; cdr3_aa: CASSQSLLTSPLHF; cdr3_nt: TGTGCCAGCAGTCAATCCCTTCTAACTTCACCCCTCCACTTT
clone_size: few; j_call: TRBJ1-2; v_call: TRBV5-1; cdr3_length: 13; d_call: -; cdr3_aa: CASSYGGENGYTF; cdr3_nt: TGCGCCAGCAGCTACGGGGGAGAAAATGGCTACACCTTC
clone_size: medium-sized; j_call: TRBJ1-1; v_call: TRBV19; cdr3_length: 15; d_call: -; cdr3_aa: CASSINPGSGTEAFF; cdr3_nt: TGTGCCAGTAGTATAAACCCAGGGTCTGGCACTGAAGCTTTCTTT
clone_size: -; j_call: TRBJ2-3; v_call: TRBV6-4; cdr3_length: 15; d_call: TRBD1; cdr3_aa: CASGTGTGEADTQYF; cdr3_nt: TGTGCCAGCGGAACCGGGACAGGGGAGGCAGATACGCAGTATTTT
clone_size: medium-sized; j_call: TRBJ2-1; v_call: TRBV5-1; cdr3_length: 12; d_call: TRBD1; cdr3_aa: CASSLRGLEQFF; cdr3_nt: TGCGCCAGCAGCTTGAGGGGGCTAGAGCAGTTCTTC
clone_size: -; j_call: TRBJ1-2; v_call: TRBV20-1; cdr3_length: 14; d_call: -; cdr3_aa: CSARRDGTDYGYTF; cdr3_nt: TGCAGTGCCCGCCGGGACGGTACGGACTATGGCTACACCTTC
clone_size: few; j_call: TRBJ1-1; v_call: TRBV6-5; cdr3_length: 13; d_call: -; cdr3_aa: CASSYSSQDEAFF; cdr3_nt: TGTGCCAGCAGTTACTCCTCGCAAGATGAAGCTTTCTTT
clone_size: -; j_call: TRBJ1-2; v_call: TRBV20-1; cdr3_length: 15; d_call: TRBD1; cdr3_aa: CSAREPGQGYYGYTF; cdr3_nt: TGCAGTGCTAGGGAACCGGGACAGGGGTACTATGGCTACACCTTC
clone_size: -; j_call: TRBJ2-7; v_call: TRBV19; cdr3_length: 12; d_call: -; cdr3_aa: CASRDASYEQYF; cdr3_nt: TGTGCCAGTAGGGACGCGTCCTACGAGCAGTACTTC
clone_size: many; j_call: TRBJ2-3; v_call: TRBV4-1; cdr3_length: 15; d_call: TRBD2; cdr3_aa: CASSQGGTRGDTQYF; cdr3_nt: TGCGCCAGCAGCCAAGGTGGGACTAGGGGAGATACGCAGTATTTT
clone_size: many; j_call: TRBJ2-5; v_call: TRBV15; cdr3_length: 16; d_call: -; cdr3_aa: CATSREQGQLQETQYF; cdr3_nt: TGTGCCACCAGCAGAGAGCAAGGACAGCTGCAAGAGACCCAGTACTTC
clone_size: -; j_call: TRBJ1-2; v_call: TRBV30; cdr3_length: 12; d_call: -; cdr3_aa: CAWSRPIYGYTF; cdr3_nt: TGTGCCTGGAGTCGACCCATCTATGGCTACACCTTC
clone_size: medium-sized; j_call: TRBJ1-6; v_call: TRBV7-2; cdr3_length: 15; d_call: -; cdr3_aa: CASSATGTLNSPLHF; cdr3_nt: TGTGCCAGCAGCGCAACTGGGACACTTAATTCACCCCTCCACTTT
clone_size: -; j_call: TRBJ1-2; v_call: TRBV9; cdr3_length: 15; d_call: TRBD1; cdr3_aa: CASSAMTGGVGGYTF; cdr3_nt: TGTGCCAGCAGCGCGATGACAGGGGGAGTGGGCGGCTACACCTTC